Below are 32 T cell receptor beta chains sequenced from a single sample in a study of beta chain features in type 1 diabetes. Sequenced material consisted of expressed TCRB transcripts (all of the isolated RNA was reverse transcribed). The method was immunoSEQ multiplex PCR; TCRdb's version includes in-frame clones alone and lacks a portion of them. The repertoire holds 9,400 or so clones, approximately 80% seen once, with about 1.4% in the top ten. The source material was Tregs from blood. These receptors were obtained from a young woman in good health.

This rearrangement joins TRBV7-9 to TRBJ1-2; tentatively, D is TRBD1 (5 bases). Trimming took 5 bases from V and 8 from J, leaving 12 bases between them. The germline CDR1 and CDR2 sequences are SEHNR and FQNEAQ (reference sequence). This CDR3 spans 12 amino acids. CDR3 coding DNA: TGTGCCAGCAGCCCCCACGGGGGAGGCTACACCTTC. Protein sequence: CASSPHGGGYTF. The variable domain in full, with the rest retrieved from reference TRBV7-9 and TRBJ1-2, is DTGVSQNPRHKITKRGQNVTFRCDPISEHNRLYWYRQTLGQGPEFLTYFQNEAQLEKSRLLSDRFSAERPKGSFSTLEIQRTEQGDSAMYLCASSPHGGGYTFGSGTRLTVV.

Regarding this clone: The junction does not match germline at one end; this may be a read error. The chain carries TRBV6-5 and TRBJ2-5; 12 bases fit TRBD1. Germline-derived CDR1 and CDR2 are MNHEY and SVGAGI. This CDR3 spans 15 amino acids. The CDR3 sequence: CASRSFRDRGHEANF. The CDR3 region has the DNA TGTGCCAGCCGATCCTTCCGGGACAGGGGGCACGAGGCGAACTTC.

The genes are TRBV5-1 and TRBJ2-1; a possible D gene is TRBD2 (6 bases). Germline lookup yields CDR1 SGHRS and CDR2 YFSETQ. The CDR3 is made up of 15 amino acids. The V end was cut by 0 bases, the J end by 2 bases, with 9 bases between. The DNA for the CDR3 is TGCGCCAGCAGCTTGGACGGGGGAACCTACAATGAGCAGTTCTTC. Translating it yields CASSLDGGTYNEQFF.

This clone was seen a handful of times. The V call is TRBV5-4, the J call TRBJ2-5; TRBD1 might be the D (8 bases). The germline V gene encodes CDR1 SGHNT and CDR2 YYREEE (reference sequence). Trimming pared 4 bases from V and 7 bases from J, leaving 23 bases between. The CDR3 covers 16 residues. For the CDR3, the DNA is TGTGCCAGCAGCAGGGGAGGGACAGGTCTTGGGGGGACCCAGTACTTC. It yields the protein CASSRGGTGLGGTQYF.

This sequence joins TRBV6-5 and TRBJ2-5, with 7 bases fitting TRBD1. The CDR3 is 15 residues long. V was pared by 6 bases and J by 2 bases, with 9 bases of the junction left unmatched. Germline CDR1 reads MNHEY; CDR2 reads SVGAGI. The CDR3 reads CASSETGLGQETQYF. The CDR3 bases are TGTGCCAGCAGCGAGACAGGGTTAGGACAAGAGACCCAGTACTTC.

This clone came up a few times. The chain employs TRBV6-1 and TRBJ1-2; TRBD1 aligns across 9 bases. Losses at the gene ends were 4 bases for V and 7 bases for J; bases not matched to a gene: 4. This CDR3 is 13 amino acids long. The germline V gene encodes CDR1 MNHNS and CDR2 SASEGT. The DNA of the CDR3 is TGTGCCAGCAGTGTACAGGGGGCCGGTGGCTACACCTTC. This gives the protein CASSVQGAGGYTF.

This chain connects TRBV5-1 to TRBJ2-7; 8 nucleotides align to TRBD2. Germline CDR1 and CDR2: SGHRS and YFSETQ. The CDR3 is 15 residues long. V gave up 1 base and J gave up 9 bases; unmatched junction bases: 12. CDR3 sequence (DNA): TGCGCCAGCAGCTTGACCCCGCTTCTAGCGGGCGCGCAGTACTTC. Protein product: CASSLTPLLAGAQYF.

The chain joins TRBV6-4 to TRBJ2-1, with 9 nucleotides matching TRBD1. Germline V gene lookup returns CDR1 MRHNA and CDR2 SNTAGT. The CDR3 is 15 residues long. V lost 7 bases to trimming and J lost 5 bases; unmatched junction nucleotides: 9. CDR3 sequence: CASTAGQGANNEQFF. The DNA for the CDR3 is TGTGCCAGCACCGCGGGACAGGGCGCTAACAATGAGCAGTTCTTC.

The V and J genes are TRBV6-1 and TRBJ2-4; TRBD2 is a possible D gene (5 bases). In germline, CDR1 is MNHNS, CDR2 SASEGT. This CDR3 contains 13 residues. V lost 7 bases to trimming and J lost 10 bases, with 17 bases between them. CDR3 nucleotide sequence: TGTGCCAGCACCTGGACCGCTCCGGGAATTCAGTACTTC. Translating it yields CASTWTAPGIQYF.

This chain joins TRBV18 and TRBJ2-1, with 12 bases that match TRBD2. Unmatched junction bases numbered 16, after V lost 10 bases and J lost 9 bases. In germline, CDR1 is KGHSH, CDR2 LQKENI. This CDR3 is built from 16 residues. The CDR3 DNA follows: TGTGCCACCTCGAGGATCCCTAGCGGGGGGGCCGCTGAGCAGTTCTTC. This codes for CATSRIPSGGAAEQFF.

The chain employs TRBV2 and TRBJ1-2; TRBD1 might be the D (6 bases). CDR3 length: 15 residues. CDR1 SNHLY and CDR2 FYNNEI come from the germline V gene. The germline V and J ends were trimmed by 3 bases and 4 bases, with 15 bases remaining between them. CDR3 loop: CASSETGGAGYGYTF. The DNA for the CDR3 is TGTGCCAGCAGTGAGACTGGGGGGGCCGGCTATGGCTACACCTTC.

This rearrangement joins TRBV4-1 to TRBJ1-1; 7 bases line up with TRBD1. The CDR3 consists of 15 residues. The germline V gene encodes CDR1 MGHRA and CDR2 YSYEKL. V was pared by 4 bases and J by 3 bases, with 8 bases of the junction left unmatched. CDR3 residues: CASSRAGQGDTEAFF. CDR3 DNA sequence: TGCGCCAGCAGCCGGGCCGGGCAGGGGGACACTGAAGCTTTCTTT.

This chain joins TRBV19 and TRBJ1-2; D perhaps matches TRBD1 (6 bases). Germline CDR1 is LNHDA and CDR2 is SQIVND (reference sequence). V was pared by 6 bases and J by 0 bases, with 11 bases between. This CDR3 spans 14 amino acids. CDR3 loop: CASSPGTSNYGYTF. DNA for the CDR3: TGTGCCAGTAGCCCTGGGACATCTAACTATGGCTACACCTTC.

The rearrangement links TRBV6-1 to TRBJ1-1; D perhaps matches TRBD1 (5 bases). Germline V gene lookup returns CDR1 MNHNS and CDR2 SASEGT. CDR3 length: 12 amino acids. The ends were cut back, 4 bases at V and 11 bases at J, with 14 bases in the middle. The CDR3: CASSGQGDRAFF. The DNA of the CDR3 is TGTGCCAGCAGTGGGCAGGGTGATCGTGCTTTCTTT.

The CDR3 spells CASSLAGSWTGGTDTQYF. Written as DNA, the CDR3 is TGTGCCAGCAGCTTAGCCGGGAGTTGGACAGGGGGCACAGATACGCAGTATTTT. The rearrangement joins TRBV7-9 to TRBJ2-3; 9 bases match TRBD1. This CDR3 has 18 amino acids. V was pared by 0 bases and J by 1 base, with 8 bases of the junction left unmatched. Per germline, CDR1 SEHNR and CDR2 FQNEAQ (reference sequence).

The chain has TRBV14 and TRBJ2-1, with TRBD2 matching 7 bases. Germline V lookup: CDR1 SGHDN, CDR2 FVKESK. V dropped 4 bases and J dropped 4; count of bases not matched to a gene: 10. CDR3 length equals 16 residues. The CDR3 here is CASSPGETSLYNEQFF. The CDR3 DNA reads as TGTGCCAGCAGCCCCGGTGAGACTAGCCTTTACAATGAGCAGTTCTTC.

V and J are TRBV5-1 and TRBJ1-2, with unresolved D. CDR1 and CDR2 (germline): SGHRS, YFSETQ. The CDR3 length is 15 residues. V was cut by 0 bases and J by 0 bases, with 9 bases left in between. In nucleotides, the CDR3 is TGCGCCAGCAGCTTGGGGAGGCTTTCTAACTATGGCTACACCTTC. Translated, it gives CASSLGRLSNYGYTF.

The chain employs TRBV6-1 and TRBJ1-1; TRBD1 aligns across 7 bases. Per germline, CDR1 MNHNS and CDR2 SASEGT. This CDR3 comprises 15 residues. Losses at the gene ends were 3 bases for V and 8 bases for J; bases not matched to a gene: 12. CDR3 nucleotide sequence: TGTGCCAGCAGTGAGCCGGGACAGCCTTCCCCGGAAGCTTTCTTT. Residues: CASSEPGQPSPEAFF.

This chain uses TRBV12-5 with TRBJ2-1; D is unresolved. Germline values: CDR1 LGHNT, CDR2 FRNRAP. Trimming took 6 bases from V and 3 from J, leaving 12 bases between them. The CDR3 totals 14 residues. DNA of the CDR3: TGTGCTAGTGGCCAAATCCCCAACTACAATGAGCAGTTCTTC. The encoded protein is CASGQIPNYNEQFF. Combining the CDR3 with reference TRBV12-5 and TRBJ2-1 gives the whole variable domain DARVTQTPRHKVTEMGQEVTMRCQPILGHNTVFWYRQTMMQGLELLAYFRNRAPLDDSGMPKDRFSAEMPDATLATLKIQPSEPRDSAVYFCASGQIPNYNEQFFGPGTRLTVL.

The rearrangement links TRBV6-6 to TRBJ1-2; the match to TRBD1 covers 7 bases. Trimming removed 7 bases from V and 0 bases from J; junction bases left unmatched: 8. Germline V lookup: CDR1 MNHNY, CDR2 SVGAGI (reference sequence). The CDR3 has 15 amino acids. Here the CDR3 DNA reads TGTGCCAGCACCATGACAGGGCAAGCTAACTATGGCTACACCTTC. Amino acids: CASTMTGQANYGYTF.

V usage is TRBV18 and J usage is TRBJ2-7, with TRBD2 identical over 8 bases. The CDR3 covers 17 residues. Germline V gives CDR1 KGHSH, CDR2 LQKENI. V was clipped by 3 bases and J by 0 bases; unmatched bases: 10. The CDR3 is CASSPTRTSFFSYEQYF. In DNA, the CDR3 is TGTGCCAGCTCACCCACTCGGACTAGCTTTTTCTCCTACGAGCAGTACTTC.

DNA for the CDR3: TGCGCCAGCAGCCAGGACAGGGGGTCCTATAATTCACCCCTCCACTTT. It translates to CASSQDRGSYNSPLHF. This chain links TRBV4-1 with TRBJ1-6; 10 bases line up with TRBD1. The CDR3 runs to 16 residues. V lost 3 bases to trimming and J lost 1 base; unmatched junction nucleotides: 0. The germline V gene encodes CDR1 MGHRA and CDR2 YSYEKL.

This rearrangement joins TRBV5-4 to TRBJ1-2; a possible D gene is TRBD1 (6 bases). Looked up from germline, CDR1 is SGHNT and CDR2 is YYREEE (reference sequence). With 0 bases removed from V and 8 bases from J, the gap between germline ends came to 17 bases. The CDR3 runs 15 residues. The CDR3 sequence: CASSLDHRALLGYTF. In DNA, the CDR3 is TGTGCCAGCAGCTTGGATCACAGGGCTCTTCTGGGCTACACCTTC.

This clone came up once. This chain joins TRBV6-5 and TRBJ2-5, with a possible D match to TRBD1 (6 bases). The DNA matches TRBJ2-7 better at its end, which makes the J call doubtful. The germline gives CDR1 MNHEY, CDR2 SVGAGI. This CDR3 is built from 13 residues. The CDR3 DNA sequence: TGTGCCACCAGATGGACAGCGACCTACGAGCAGTACTTC. This codes for CATRWTATYEQYF.

V and J are TRBV7-9 and TRBJ2-4; maybe TRBD2 (6 bases). Trimming pared 1 base from V and 3 bases from J, leaving 7 bases between. The germline V gene has CDR1 SEHNR and CDR2 FQNEAQ (reference sequence). This CDR3 region has 14 residues. The CDR3 DNA sequence: TGTGCCAGCAGCTTAGGCGGGGACAAAAACATTCAGTACTTC. Protein sequence: CASSLGGDKNIQYF.

The chain carries TRBV2 and TRBJ2-5; 11 bases agree with TRBD2. This CDR3 has 14 residues. The V segment lost 5 bases and the J segment 4 bases; nucleotides outside the gene matches: 3. CDR1 and CDR2 (germline): SNHLY, FYNNEI. CDR3 sequence reads: CASSLLAGVETQYF. The CDR3 DNA sequence: TGTGCCAGCAGTTTACTAGCGGGAGTAGAGACCCAGTACTTC.

The chain employs TRBV18 and TRBJ2-1, with D possibly matching TRBD2 (5 bases). Germline V CDR1 and CDR2: KGHSH, LQKENI. The CDR3 is 16 amino acids. Trimming removed 4 bases from V and 7 bases from J, with 20 bases in between. CDR3: CASSLSGRSHGNEQFF. The CDR3 bases are TGTGCCAGCTCACTGAGCGGCCGATCACATGGGAATGAGCAGTTCTTC.

The chain has TRBV29-1 and TRBJ2-1; D not resolved. The V and J ends lost 0 bases and 12 bases respectively, with 9 bases between them. This CDR3 contains 11 residues. The germline CDR1 and CDR2 sequences are SQVTM and ANQGSEA. CDR3 residues: CSVEDGGRQFF. CDR3 DNA: TGCAGCGTTGAAGACGGTGGTAGGCAGTTCTTC.

This chain connects TRBV6-5 to TRBJ1-2; weak D call: TRBD1 (5 bases). V lost 6 bases and J 0 bases, leaving 14 bases between the germline ends. This CDR3 contains 15 residues. The germline V gene has CDR1 MNHEY and CDR2 SVGAGI. Here the CDR3 DNA reads TGTGCCAGCAGGCCCCAGGGTAGGCCTAACTATGGCTACACCTTC. Protein product: CASRPQGRPNYGYTF.

Note on this clone: One junction end does not reproduce the germline sequence, and a read error may be involved. V usage is TRBV19 and J usage is TRBJ1-1, with D possibly being TRBD1 (5 bases). Germline lookup yields CDR1 LNHDA and CDR2 SQIVND (reference sequence). This CDR3 is 14 amino acids long. The chain's CDR3 is CASSLDSGRTEAFF. In nucleotides, the CDR3 is TGTGCCAGTAGTTTAGATTCAGGGCGGACTGAAGCTTTCTTT.

The V and J genes are TRBV7-2 and TRBJ2-7; no reliable D call. CDR3 length equals 11 residues. Germline V gene sequence: CDR1 SGHTA, CDR2 FQGNSA. V lost 1 base to trimming and J lost 9 bases, with 7 bases between them. CDR3 sequence (DNA): TGTGCCAGCAGCTTAGTGGGCCGGCAGTACTTC. Translating it yields CASSLVGRQYF.

This sequence joins TRBV7-2 and TRBJ2-1; 14 positions match TRBD2. Germline CDR1 is SGHTA and CDR2 is FQGNSA. The CDR3 has 15 residues. Trimming at V came to 3 bases and at J to 8 bases, leaving 3 bases not matched to a gene. The CDR3 sequence is CASSFRLAGGHEQFF. In DNA, the CDR3 is TGTGCCAGCAGCTTTAGACTAGCGGGGGGGCATGAGCAGTTCTTC.